A selection of T cell receptor beta chains follows, all from one sample in a study of metastatic and nonmetastatic thyroid tumors. TCRdb re-called the PCR reads with MiXCR. The sample lists over 10,000 clones, roughly 29% occurring once. Source material: tumor tissue. The origin of the receptors is a female donor with papillary thyroid cancer or a benign thyroid nodule (not recorded which). Some clones in this sample may be carry-over from other donors' samples. The CDR3 runs from the conserved cysteine through the conserved F or W. A D gene is named only where the DNA matches it firmly. Only some rows state a clone size, as once, few, many or a class for expanded clones.

TRBV19	TRBJ1-1	.	medium-sized	TGTGCCAGTAGTCTCTCAGCGAATGAAGCTTTCTTT	CASSLSANEAFF
TRBV3-1	TRBJ1-3	.	many	TGTGCCAGCAGCCAAGGCTCAGGGATTGGAAACACCATATATTTT	CASSQGSGIGNTIYF
TRBV18	TRBJ1-2	.	medium-sized	TGTGCCAGCTCACCAGGGGGTACCGGTGGCTACACCTTC	CASSPGGTGGYTF
TRBV6-6	TRBJ2-1	TRBD2	.	TGTGCCAGCAGGAGCGGGGTCGGTAATGAGCAGTTCTTC	CASRSGVGNEQFF
TRBV30	TRBJ1-3	.	.	TGTGCCTGGAGCATGGGTTCCAGCTCTGGAAACACCATATATTTT	CAWSMGSSSGNTIYF
TRBV3-1	TRBJ1-6	TRBD1	.	TGTGCCAGCAGCCGGACTTGGGGACAGACCCCTTCACCCCTCCACTTT	CASSRTWGQTPSPLHF
TRBV12-3/TRBV12-4	TRBJ2-1	.	.	TGTGCCAGCAGTTTGTGGCTAGCTAACAATGAGCAGTTCTTC	CASSLWLANNEQFF
TRBV28	TRBJ2-7	.	.	TGTGCCAGCAGTTTTGACAGGCCCTACGAGCAGTACTTC	CASSFDRPYEQYF
TRBV24-1	TRBJ2-7	.	few	TGTGCCACCAGTGATTCACGGACAGCCACCTACGAGCAGCACTTC	CATSDSRTATYEQHF
TRBV14	TRBJ1-2	.	.	TGTGCCAGCAGACATACTACTGGGACATACGCTGGCTACACCTTC	CASRHTTGTYAGYTF
TRBV11-2	TRBJ2-1	.	.	TGTTCCAGCAGCCGTGGACTCCAGCCGAACAATGAGCAGTTCTTC	CSSSRGLQPNNEQFF
TRBV19	TRBJ2-6	.	.	TGTGCCAGTAGTATCTTGACAGGACGGACACTCTCTGGGGCCAACGTCCTGACTTTC	CASSILTGRTLSGANVLTF
TRBV4-2	TRBJ2-3	.	.	TGTGCCAGCAGCCAAGACGGGACGCACACAGATACGCAGTATTTT	CASSQDGTHTDTQYF
TRBV7-2	TRBJ2-2	.	.	TGTGTCAGCAGCTTAGGTCAGGGGAACACCGGGGAGCTGTTTTTT	CVSSLGQGNTGELFF
TRBV5-1	TRBJ1-2	TRBD1	.	TGCGCCAGCAGCCCGGAACAGGGGGGGTATGGCTACACCTTC	CASSPEQGGYGYTF
TRBV6-1	TRBJ1-6	.	.	TGTGCCAGCATCCCCTCGGGGGGGAGTAATTCACCCCTCCACTTT	CASIPSGGSNSPLHF
TRBV20-1	TRBJ1-6	.	.	TGCAGTGCTAGACCGACAGGCGTTTCTAATTCACCCCTCCACTTT	CSARPTGVSNSPLHF
TRBV19	TRBJ1-1	.	.	TGTGACAGTAGTCCCCTACTAAGGAATGAAGCTTTCTTT	CDSSPLLRNEAFF
TRBV4-2	TRBJ2-3	TRBD1	many	TGTGCCAGCAGCCCATGGACAGGTGGCTCAGATACGCAGTATTTT	CASSPWTGGSDTQYF
TRBV7-9	TRBJ2-7	.	medium-sized	TGTGCCAGCAGCCAACAGGGTGTCGAGCAGTACTTC	CASSQQGVEQYF
TRBV20-1	TRBJ1-2	.	many	TGCAGTGCTAGAGATTCAGCCGGGTCTAACTATGGCTACACCTTC	CSARDSAGSNYGYTF
TRBV5-1	TRBJ2-2	.	once	TGCGCCAGCATGGGCATAGACACGCGGTGGTCGACCGGGGAGCTGTTTTTT	CASMGIDTRWSTGELFF
TRBV6-2/TRBV6-3	TRBJ2-7	.	few	TGTGCCAGCAGTTACAGAAGGGGCGGACTATACGAGCAGTACTTC	CASSYRRGGLYEQYF
TRBV28	TRBJ2-7	.	few	TGTGCCAGCAGACCTATTATAGGTTTTTACGAGCAGTACTTC	CASRPIIGFYEQYF
TRBV10-3	TRBJ1-2	TRBD1	many	TGTGCCATCAGTGAGAGGGGACAGGGAAGGAGTGGCTACACCTTC	CAISERGQGRSGYTF
TRBV18	TRBJ2-1	.	many	TGTGCCAGCTCACCACCGAGAGGACAGCTTTCCTACAATGAGCAGTTCTTC	CASSPPRGQLSYNEQFF
TRBV19	TRBJ2-1	.	many	TGTGCCAGTAATATGGGTGGGGGAAGGGATTATGAGCAGTTCTTC	CASNMGGGRDYEQFF
TRBV6-1	TRBJ2-7	.	.	TGTGCCAGCAGTCCACAGGGCTACGAGCAGTACTTC	CASSPQGYEQYF
TRBV6-5	TRBJ2-1	.	many	TGTGCCAGCAGTTACAATTTCAGGTACAATGAGCAGTTCTTC	CASSYNFRYNEQFF
TRBV11-2	TRBJ1-4	TRBD1	.	TGTGCCAGCAGCTGGGGACAGGGGGCAGAAAAACTGTTTTTT	CASSWGQGAEKLFF
TRBV7-9	TRBJ1-2	.	medium-sized	TGTGCCAGCAGCTTAGCAGGGACCTATGGCTACACCTTC	CASSLAGTYGYTF
TRBV18	TRBJ1-3	.	many	TGTGCCAGCTCATCACGAACGGGGCCTGGAAACACCATATATTTT	CASSSRTGPGNTIYF
TRBV12-3/TRBV12-4	TRBJ1-1	.	.	TGTGCCAGCATCCCGCAGGGAAGCACTGAAGCTTTCTTT	CASIPQGSTEAFF
TRBV24-1	TRBJ2-4	.	many	TGTTATTGGACCGGGGTCAAAAACATTCAGTACTTC	CYWTGVKNIQYF
TRBV10-3	TRBJ2-2	.	many	TGTGCCATCCGGCGGGGGCGGGAGTTCACCGGGGAGCTGTTTTTT	CAIRRGREFTGELFF
TRBV2	TRBJ2-7	.	.	TGTGCCAGCAGTCCGACAGTCTCCTACGAGCAGTACTTC	CASSPTVSYEQYF
TRBV6-1	TRBJ2-3	.	.	TGTGCCAGCAGTAGATTAGCAGTGGTCACAGATACGCAGTATTTT	CASSRLAVVTDTQYF
TRBV27	TRBJ1-2	.	few	TGTGCCAGCAGCCAAGATCTGGAGGGGGTCTATGGCTACACCTTC	CASSQDLEGVYGYTF
TRBV30	TRBJ1-6	.	large	TGTGCCTGGAGGAACAGTTTGAATTCACCCCTCCACTTT	CAWRNSLNSPLHF
TRBV7-3	TRBJ2-7	.	few	TGTGCCAGCAGCTTAATGGGGGGTTTAACCTACGAGCAGTACTTC	CASSLMGGLTYEQYF
TRBV10-3	TRBJ2-7	TRBD2	few	TGTGCCATCAGCCTCCGGGAGGGGAGCTCCTACGAGCAGTACTTC	CAISLREGSSYEQYF
TRBV2	TRBJ1-6	.	medium-sized	TGTGCCAGCAGTGAAAATTCACCCCTCCACTTT	CASSENSPLHF
TRBV30	TRBJ2-1	.	many	TGTGCCTGGAAAAGGGTTCGGGGGTCCAATGAGCAGTTCTTC	CAWKRVRGSNEQFF
TRBV11-2	TRBJ1-4	.	many	TGTGCCCGCAGCTTAGTAAGGGACGGTGAAAAACTGTTTTTT	CARSLVRDGEKLFF
TRBV12-3/TRBV12-4	TRBJ1-5	.	medium-sized	TGTGCCAGCCGGGTCGGGGCAGGGAGCAATCAGCCCCAGCATTTT	CASRVGAGSNQPQHF
TRBV28	TRBJ2-2	TRBD1	few	TGTGCCAGCAGTGGGAGACAGGGGGCCACCGGGGAGCTGTTTTTT	CASSGRQGATGELFF
TRBV20-1	TRBJ2-7	TRBD2	many	TGCAGTGCCCACACTACCAGCGGGGCCCTGGAAGAGCAGTACTTC	CSAHTTSGALEEQYF
TRBV27	TRBJ2-5	.	.	TGTGCCAGCAGTTTTGGTGGGAGTTACCAAGAGACCCAGTACTTC	CASSFGGSYQETQYF
TRBV27	TRBJ1-3	.	.	TGTGCCAGCAGTTTGGACAGCTCTGGAAACACCATATATTTT	CASSLDSSGNTIYF
TRBV6-1	TRBJ1-1	TRBD1	medium-sized	TGTGCCAGCAGTGACCGGACAGGGTTGAGCACTGAAGCTTTCTTT	CASSDRTGLSTEAFF
TRBV5-6	TRBJ1-5	.	many	TGTGCCAGCAGCTTGGGGGGGGGCGCGGGCAATCAGCCCCAGCATTTT	CASSLGGGAGNQPQHF
TRBV7-3	TRBJ2-3	TRBD2	many	TGTGCCAGCAGCTCACTAGCGGTTAGCACAGATACGCAGTATTTT	CASSSLAVSTDTQYF